These T cell receptor beta chains were read from a single sample in a study of CD8+ T cells in alopecia areata. Data came from immunoSEQ multiplex PCR; TCRdb stores just in-frame clones and leaves some out. The sample includes about 220,000 clones, around 57% of them seen just once. This material consisted of CD4+ T cells sorted from blood, taken at week 4, from a patient treated with tofacitinib. Source of these receptors: a human donor with alopecia areata. The CDR3 runs from the conserved cysteine through the conserved F or W. A D gene is named only where the DNA matches it firmly. Clone size appears in some rows only: once, few, many, or a class for an expanded clone.

j_gene | d_gene | abundance | v_gene | len | CDR3nt | CDR3aa
TRBJ2-1 | NA | few | TRBV4-2 | 14 | TGTGCCAGCAGCAGCCGGGGGGCGAGCAATGAGCAGTTCTTC | CASSSRGASNEQFF
TRBJ2-5 | NA | NA | TRBV4-1 | 15 | TGCGCCAGCAGCCAAGAGAATGGCAGACAAGAGACCCAGTACTTC | CASSQENGRQETQYF
TRBJ2-5 | TRBD1 | NA | TRBV7-9 | 15 | TGTGCCAGCAGCAGCCCAGGGGGCGCCAGGGAGACCCAGTACTTC | CASSSPGGARETQYF
TRBJ1-2 | NA | NA | TRBV9 | 12 | TGTGCCAGCAGGAGGGGAGGGCTCGGCTACACCTTC | CASRRGGLGYTF
TRBJ2-7 | TRBD2 | NA | TRBV30 | 13 | TGTGCCTGGCAGACTAGCGGGGCCTACGAGCAGTACTTC | CAWQTSGAYEQYF
TRBJ1-4 | NA | NA | TRBV25-1 | 14 | TGTGCCAGCAGTACTGCTGGGCCGCGCGAAAAACTGTTTTTT | CASSTAGPREKLFF
TRBJ2-7 | NA | few | TRBV5-1 | 14 | TGCGCCAGCAGCTTGGAGTGGGGCCCCTACGAGCAGTACTTC | CASSLEWGPYEQYF
TRBJ2-7 | TRBD2 | few | TRBV7-2 | 16 | TGTGCCAGCAGCTCCCGGGCTAGCGGGTTGGTCTACGAGCAGTACTTC | CASSSRASGLVYEQYF
TRBJ2-6 | NA | NA | TRBV4-3 | 16 | TGCGCCAGCAGCCAAGAAGGGGGGACTGGGGCCAACGTCCTGACTTTC | CASSQEGGTGANVLTF
TRBJ1-4 | NA | many | TRBV28 | 13 | TGTGCCACCACGGGGGGGCAGGGTGAAAAACTGTTTTTT | CATTGGQGEKLFF
TRBJ2-5 | NA | NA | TRBV7-7 | 14 | TGTGCCAGCAGCCCCCAGGGGATCGGGGAGACCCAGTACTTC | CASSPQGIGETQYF
TRBJ1-1 | TRBD1 | NA | TRBV2 | 14 | TGTGCCAGCAGAGAGGGGACAGGGGGAACTGAAGCTTTCTTT | CASREGTGGTEAFF
TRBJ2-4 | NA | few | TRBV6-4 | 13 | TGTGCCAGCAGTGACGAGGGGGGAAACATTCAGTACTTC | CASSDEGGNIQYF
TRBJ1-1 | NA | NA | TRBV30 | 15 | TGTGCCTGGAGTGTACCGGGGGGAAGTTTGACTGAAGCTTTCTTT | CAWSVPGGSLTEAFF
TRBJ2-7 | NA | few | TRBV29-1 | 14 | TGCAGCGTTCAGGAGCCCGGGACACCTTACGAGCAGTACTTC | CSVQEPGTPYEQYF
TRBJ2-5 | TRBD2 | NA | TRBV30 | 12 | TGTGCCTGGACCGCCGGGGGGGAGACCCAGTACTTC | CAWTAGGETQYF
TRBJ2-7 | NA | NA | TRBV25-1 | 13 | TGTGCCAGCAGTCAGTTGGCAGGATACGAGCAGTACTTC | CASSQLAGYEQYF
TRBJ2-3 | TRBD1 | few | TRBV7-2 | 18 | TGTGCCAGCAGCTTTACGGGGATGACAGGGATCGGCACAGATACGCAGTATTTT | CASSFTGMTGIGTDTQYF
TRBJ2-2 | TRBD2 | few | TRBV4-1 | 18 | TGCGCCAGCAGCCAAGAACCAAGCGGGGGAGCGAACACCGGGGAGCTGTTTTTT | CASSQEPSGGANTGELFF
TRBJ2-2 | TRBD2 | few | TRBV29-1 | 15 | TGCAGCGTTACTAGCGGGGCGATGAACACCGGGGAGCTGTTTTTT | CSVTSGAMNTGELFF
TRBJ1-1 | NA | NA | TRBV4-3 | 12 | TGCGCCAGCAGCCAAATGGGGACTGAAGCTTTCTTT | CASSQMGTEAFF
TRBJ1-2 | NA | NA | TRBV30 | 12 | TGTGCCTGGACCCGCAATAACTATGGCTACACCTTC | CAWTRNNYGYTF
TRBJ2-1 | TRBD2 | many | TRBV6-4 | 14 | TGTGCCAGCAGTGAGGGGACTAGCGGGAATGAGCAGTTCTTC | CASSEGTSGNEQFF
TRBJ2-2 | NA | NA | TRBV5-1 | 19 | TGCGCCAGCAGCTTGGCCGTAAACCCAGGGAGGCCGAACACCGGGGAGCTGTTTTTT | CASSLAVNPGRPNTGELFF
TRBJ2-7 | NA | NA | TRBV29-1 | 11 | TGCAGCGTCCAGGACGACTACGAGCAGTACTTC | CSVQDDYEQYF
TRBJ2-5 | TRBD2 | NA | TRBV4-3 | 17 | TGCGCCAGCAGCCAAAACGGGGCTAGCGGGGTAGGAGAGACCCAGTACTTC | CASSQNGASGVGETQYF
TRBJ2-5 | NA | NA | TRBV19 | 17 | TGTGCCAGTAGCAGAGACGACAGAATCTCACTGGGAGGGACCCAGTACTTC | CASSRDDRISLGGTQYF
TRBJ1-1 | NA | NA | TRBV29-1 | 12 | TGCAGCGTTGGGGGCAAGAACACTGAAGCTTTCTTT | CSVGGKNTEAFF
TRBJ2-1 | NA | NA | TRBV30 | 13 | TGTGCCTGGAGTGACCTAATCCCTGGGAGTCGGTTCTTC | CAWSDLIPGSRFF
TRBJ2-1 | NA | NA | TRBV30 | 12 | TGTGCCTGGACAAGACTAGACGGGGAGCAGTTCTTC | CAWTRLDGEQFF
TRBJ2-4 | NA | few | TRBV2 | 14 | TGTGCCAGCAGTGACAGGTGGGGCAAAAACATTCAGTACTTC | CASSDRWGKNIQYF
TRBJ1-6 | NA | NA | TRBV6-5 | 15 | TGTGCCAGCAACCCCCGGGGGGAAATTAATTCACCCCTCCACTTT | CASNPRGEINSPLHF
TRBJ1-5 | NA | NA | TRBV7-2 | 12 | TGTGCCAGCAGCTTGGATGTTCAGCCCCAGCATTTT | CASSLDVQPQHF
TRBJ2-4 | NA | NA | TRBV29-1 | 13 | TGCAGCGTTATACAGGGATCCAAAAACATTCAGTACTTC | CSVIQGSKNIQYF
TRBJ2-6 | TRBD1 | NA | TRBV7-6 | 18 | TGTGCCAGCAGCCGAAAAGCCCCTGACAGGGTTGGGGCCAACGTCCTGACTTTC | CASSRKAPDRVGANVLTF
TRBJ1-1 | NA | NA | TRBV4-3 | 16 | TGCGCCAGCAGCCAAAAGGGGGGAGTGTTTGGCACTGAAGCTTTCTTT | CASSQKGGVFGTEAFF
TRBJ2-4 | NA | once | TRBV5-4 | 16 | TGTGCCAGCAGTTCCACCCTCCCGGGGAAGGGGAACATTCAGTACTTC | CASSSTLPGKGNIQYF
TRBJ1-2 | NA | NA | TRBV29-1 | 13 | TGCAGCGCCTCAAAAGACAGGAACTATGGCTACACCTTC | CSASKDRNYGYTF
TRBJ2-7 | TRBD2 | NA | TRBV7-2 | 14 | TGTGCCAGCAGCTCATCGGGGGGAAACTACGAGCAGTACTTC | CASSSSGGNYEQYF
TRBJ1-1 | NA | once | TRBV7-3 | 14 | TGTGCCAGCAGCCAGGGGAATGGAAACACTGAAGCTTTCTTT | CASSQGNGNTEAFF
TRBJ1-5 | TRBD1 | NA | TRBV27 | 16 | TGTGCCAGCAGTCCACGACAGGGTGTAAGCAATCAGCCCCAGCATTTT | CASSPRQGVSNQPQHF
TRBJ1-1 | NA | NA | TRBV7-2 | 11 | TGTGCCAGCAGCTTATTAGGGTATGCTTTCTTT | CASSLLGYAFF
TRBJ1-4 | NA | NA | TRBV4-1 | 16 | TGCGCCAGCAGCCAAGATCACCCGGGGACGGGGGAAAAACTGTTTTTT | CASSQDHPGTGEKLFF
TRBJ1-1 | NA | once | TRBV4-3 | 18 | TGCGCCAGCAGCCAAGTGGGCGGCCCGACAGCCTGGAACACTGAAGCTTTCTTT | CASSQVGGPTAWNTEAFF
TRBJ1-1 | NA | NA | TRBV5-1 | 14 | TGCGCCAGCAGCTTGGGCGGGATTGAGACTGAAGCTTTCTTT | CASSLGGIETEAFF
TRBJ2-7 | NA | NA | TRBV7-2 | 11 | TGTGCCAGCAGCTTATGGTACGAGCAGTACTTC | CASSLWYEQYF
TRBJ2-7 | NA | few | TRBV2 | 12 | TGTGCCAGCAGTGGCGAGACCCAAGAGCAGTACTTC | CASSGETQEQYF
TRBJ2-5 | NA | NA | TRBV11-1 | 13 | TGTGCCAGCAGCTTAGCCGTACGAGAGACCCAGTACTTC | CASSLAVRETQYF
TRBJ2-6 | TRBD1 | NA | TRBV7-2 | 17 | TGTGCCAGCAGACGGGGACAGGCACCCTCTGGGGCCAACGTCCTGACTTTC | CASRRGQAPSGANVLTF
TRBJ2-2 | NA | once | TRBV4-3 | 14 | TGCGCCAGCAGCCAAGATCCGGGCACCGGGGAGCTGTTTTTT | CASSQDPGTGELFF
TRBJ2-7 | NA | NA | TRBV7-2 | 13 | TGTGCCAGCGGATTAAACTATGGCTACGAGCAGTACTTC | CASGLNYGYEQYF
TRBJ1-2 | TRBD1 | NA | TRBV6-1 | 16 | TGTGCCAGCAGTGAACATGGGACAGGGGGAAATGATGGCTACACCTTC | CASSEHGTGGNDGYTF
TRBJ1-2 | TRBD1 | NA | TRBV15 | 14 | TGTGCCACCAGCAAAGGGGGGACAGACTATGGCTACACCTTC | CATSKGGTDYGYTF
TRBJ2-2 | NA | once | TRBV29-1 | 13 | TGCAGCGTTTCAGGGGCGCGCACCGGGGAGCTGTTTTTT | CSVSGARTGELFF
TRBJ2-7 | NA | NA | TRBV27 | 14 | TGTGCCAGCACCCCTCATTCAGGGGCCCACGAGCAGTACTTC | CASTPHSGAHEQYF
TRBJ2-5 | TRBD1 | NA | TRBV4-3 | 15 | TGCGCCAGCAGCCCCGGACAGGGTAAAAGAGAGACCCAGTACTTC | CASSPGQGKRETQYF
TRBJ1-2 | TRBD1 | NA | TRBV5-6 | 14 | TGTGCCAGCAGCGGACAGGGATCTAACTATGGCTACACCTTC | CASSGQGSNYGYTF
TRBJ2-4 | NA | NA | TRBV14 | 14 | TGTGCCAGCAGCCAAAGGATCTCCAGGAACATTCAGTACTTC | CASSQRISRNIQYF
TRBJ2-3 | NA | NA | TRBV10-2 | 15 | TGCGCCAGCAGCGAACAGGAGGCATTCACAGATACGCAGTATTTT | CASSEQEAFTDTQYF
TRBJ1-6 | NA | NA | TRBV27 | 16 | TGTGCCAGCAGTTCTTTAGGATCTATAACTGATTCACCCCTCCACTTT | CASSSLGSITDSPLHF